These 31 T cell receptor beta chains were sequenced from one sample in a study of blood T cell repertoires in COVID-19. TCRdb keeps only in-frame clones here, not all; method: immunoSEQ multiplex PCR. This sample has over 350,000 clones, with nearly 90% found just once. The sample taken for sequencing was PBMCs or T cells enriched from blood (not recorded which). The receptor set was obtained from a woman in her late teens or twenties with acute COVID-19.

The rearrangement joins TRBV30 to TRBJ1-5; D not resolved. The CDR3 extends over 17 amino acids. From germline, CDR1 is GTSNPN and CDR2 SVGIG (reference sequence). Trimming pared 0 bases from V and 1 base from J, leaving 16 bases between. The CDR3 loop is CAWSVKSSSVSNQPQHF. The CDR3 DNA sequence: TGTGCCTGGAGTGTTAAATCGTCGTCAGTAAGCAATCAGCCCCAGCATTTT.

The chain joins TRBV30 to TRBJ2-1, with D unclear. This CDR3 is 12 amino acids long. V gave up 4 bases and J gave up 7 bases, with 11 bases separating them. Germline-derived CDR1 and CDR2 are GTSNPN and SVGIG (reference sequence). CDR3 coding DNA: TGTGCCTGGAATCCCCAGTCGAATGAGCAGTTCTTC. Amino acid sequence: CAWNPQSNEQFF.

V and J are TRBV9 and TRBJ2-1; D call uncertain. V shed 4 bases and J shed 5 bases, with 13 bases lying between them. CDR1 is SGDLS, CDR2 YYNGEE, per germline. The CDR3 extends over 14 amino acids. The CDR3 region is CASSPRTVHNEQFF. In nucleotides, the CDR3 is TGTGCCAGCAGCCCCCGAACAGTACACAATGAGCAGTTCTTC.

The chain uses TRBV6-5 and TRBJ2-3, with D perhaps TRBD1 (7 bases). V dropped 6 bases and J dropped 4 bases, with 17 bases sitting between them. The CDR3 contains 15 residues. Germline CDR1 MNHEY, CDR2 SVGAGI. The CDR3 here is CASSRYTGEADTQYF. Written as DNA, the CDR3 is TGTGCCAGCAGCCGATATACAGGGGAGGCAGATACGCAGTATTTT.

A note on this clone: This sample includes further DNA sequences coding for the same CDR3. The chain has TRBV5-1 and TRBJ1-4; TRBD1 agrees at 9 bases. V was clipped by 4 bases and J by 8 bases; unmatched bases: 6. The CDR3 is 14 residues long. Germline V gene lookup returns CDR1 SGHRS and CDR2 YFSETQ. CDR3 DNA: TGCGCCAGCAGCCCGGGACAGGGTGGGGAAAAACTGTTTTTT. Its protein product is CASSPGQGGEKLFF.

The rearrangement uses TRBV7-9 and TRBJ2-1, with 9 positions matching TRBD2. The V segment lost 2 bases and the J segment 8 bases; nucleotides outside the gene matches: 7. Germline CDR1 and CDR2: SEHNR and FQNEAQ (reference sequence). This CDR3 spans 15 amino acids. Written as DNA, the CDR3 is TGTGCCAGCAGCTTAAGCGGGGGGACTCTTCATGAGCAGTTCTTC. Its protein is CASSLSGGTLHEQFF.

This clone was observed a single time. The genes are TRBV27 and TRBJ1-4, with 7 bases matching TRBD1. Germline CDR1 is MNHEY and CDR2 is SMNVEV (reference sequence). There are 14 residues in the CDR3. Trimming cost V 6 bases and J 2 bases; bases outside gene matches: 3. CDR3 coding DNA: TGTGCCAGCAGACCGGGACAGACTAATGAAAAACTGTTTTTT. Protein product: CASRPGQTNEKLFF.

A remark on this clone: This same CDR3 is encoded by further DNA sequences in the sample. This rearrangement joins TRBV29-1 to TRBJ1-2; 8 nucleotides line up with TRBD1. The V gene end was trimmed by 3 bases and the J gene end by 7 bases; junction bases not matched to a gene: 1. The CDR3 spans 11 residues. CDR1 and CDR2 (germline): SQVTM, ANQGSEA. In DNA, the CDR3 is TGCAGCGTTGAGGGACAGGCTGGCTACACCTTC. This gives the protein CSVEGQAGYTF.

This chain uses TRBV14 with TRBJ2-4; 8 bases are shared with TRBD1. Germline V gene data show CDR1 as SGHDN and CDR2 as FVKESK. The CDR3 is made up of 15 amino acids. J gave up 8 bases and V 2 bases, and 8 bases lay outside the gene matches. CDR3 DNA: TGTGCCAGCAGCCAAAGACAGGGGATTGGTGACATTCAGTACTTC. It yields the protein CASSQRQGIGDIQYF.

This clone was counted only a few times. The CDR3 nucleotides are TGTGCCAGCAGTGCCGGGTCTAGCGGGGGCACAGATACGCAGTATTTT. Its translation is CASSAGSSGGTDTQYF. This chain joins TRBV6-4 and TRBJ2-3; the match to TRBD2 covers 9 bases. From germline, CDR1 is MRHNA and CDR2 SNTAGT. V was clipped by 4 bases and J by 1 base; unmatched bases: 6. CDR3 length: 16 residues.

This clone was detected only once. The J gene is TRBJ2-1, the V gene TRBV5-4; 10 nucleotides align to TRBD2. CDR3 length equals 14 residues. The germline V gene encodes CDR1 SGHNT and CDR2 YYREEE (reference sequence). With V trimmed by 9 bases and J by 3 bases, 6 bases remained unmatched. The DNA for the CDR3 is TGTGCCACCCAGCGGGAGGGCCGCTACAATGAGCAGTTCTTC. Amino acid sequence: CATQREGRYNEQFF.

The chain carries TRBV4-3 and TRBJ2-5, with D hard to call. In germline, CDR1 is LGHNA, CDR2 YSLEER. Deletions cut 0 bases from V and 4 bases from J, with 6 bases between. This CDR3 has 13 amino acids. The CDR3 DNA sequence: TGCGCCAGCAGCCAAGATCCGGGAGAGACCCAGTACTTC. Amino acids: CASSQDPGETQYF.

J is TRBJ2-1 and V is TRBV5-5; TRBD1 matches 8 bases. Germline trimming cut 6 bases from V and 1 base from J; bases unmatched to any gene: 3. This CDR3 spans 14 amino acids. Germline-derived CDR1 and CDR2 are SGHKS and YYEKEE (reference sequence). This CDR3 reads CASNYRGSYNEQFF. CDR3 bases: TGTGCCAGCAACTACAGGGGGTCCTACAATGAGCAGTTCTTC.

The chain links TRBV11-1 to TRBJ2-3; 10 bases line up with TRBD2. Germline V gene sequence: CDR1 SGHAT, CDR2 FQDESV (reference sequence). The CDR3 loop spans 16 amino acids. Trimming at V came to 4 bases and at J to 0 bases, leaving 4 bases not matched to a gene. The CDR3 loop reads CASSSKRGGSTDTQYF. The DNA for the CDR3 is TGTGCCAGCAGCTCCAAGCGGGGGGGGAGCACAGATACGCAGTATTTT.

CDR3 sequence reads: CASSDAGQVYNEQFF. As DNA, the CDR3 is TGTGCCAGCAGTGACGCGGGACAGGTCTACAATGAGCAGTTCTTC. The chain couples TRBV28 to TRBJ2-1; the match to TRBD1 covers 8 bases. The V segment lost 5 bases and the J segment 3 bases; nucleotides outside the gene matches: 6. This CDR3 spans 15 amino acids. Germline CDR1 and CDR2: MDHEN and SYDVKM.

In DNA, the CDR3 is TGTGCCAGTAGTATATCGTCTAGCGGGAGCTACAATGAGCAGTTCTTC. Its protein product is CASSISSSGSYNEQFF. The V call is TRBV19, the J call TRBJ2-1, with TRBD2 matching over 10 bases. The J segment lost 3 bases and the V segment lost 2 bases, leaving 4 bases of the junction unmatched. The germline V gene has CDR1 LNHDA and CDR2 SQIVND (reference sequence). The CDR3 consists of 16 residues.

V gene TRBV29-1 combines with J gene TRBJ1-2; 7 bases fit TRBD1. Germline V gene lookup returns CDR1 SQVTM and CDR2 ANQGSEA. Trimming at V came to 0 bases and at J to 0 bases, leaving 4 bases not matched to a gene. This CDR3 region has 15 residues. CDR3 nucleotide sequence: TGCAGCGTTGAAGACGGACAGGTCTCTAACTATGGCTACACCTTC. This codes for CSVEDGQVSNYGYTF.

CDR3 in amino acids: CAREGLNTEAFF. CDR3 DNA sequence: TGTGCTCGGGAGGGGCTGAACACTGAAGCTTTCTTT. The chain couples TRBV2 to TRBJ1-1; possible D gene TRBD1, 5 bases. Germline values: CDR1 SNHLY, CDR2 FYNNEI. The CDR3 runs 12 residues.

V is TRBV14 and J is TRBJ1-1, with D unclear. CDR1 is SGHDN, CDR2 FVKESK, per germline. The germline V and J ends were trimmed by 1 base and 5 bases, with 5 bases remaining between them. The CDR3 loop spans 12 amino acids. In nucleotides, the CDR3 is TGTGCCAGCAGCCAAGGTTATACTGAAGCTTTCTTT. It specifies CASSQGYTEAFF.

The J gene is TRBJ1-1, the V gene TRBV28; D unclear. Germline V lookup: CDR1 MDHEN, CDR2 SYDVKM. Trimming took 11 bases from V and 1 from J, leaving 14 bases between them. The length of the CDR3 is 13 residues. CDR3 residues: CAGRRQANTEAFF. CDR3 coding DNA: TGTGCCGGACGGAGGCAGGCGAACACTGAAGCTTTCTTT.

CDR3 sequence: CASSLGGTWDTEAFF. The CDR3 DNA reads TGCGCCAGCAGCTTGGGGGGGACTTGGGACACTGAAGCTTTCTTT. The chain joins TRBV5-1 to TRBJ1-1; weak D call: TRBD1 (5 bases). Deletions cut 0 bases from V and 3 bases from J, with 12 bases between. The CDR3 has 15 residues. Per the germline V gene, CDR1 is SGHRS and CDR2 is YFSETQ.

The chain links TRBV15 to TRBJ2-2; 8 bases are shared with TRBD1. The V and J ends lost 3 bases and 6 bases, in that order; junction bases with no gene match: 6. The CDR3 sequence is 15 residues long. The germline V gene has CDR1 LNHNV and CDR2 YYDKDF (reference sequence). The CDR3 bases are TGTGCCACCAGCAGCAAGCAGGGGGCTGCCGGGGAGCTGTTTTTT. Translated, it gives CATSSKQGAAGELFF.

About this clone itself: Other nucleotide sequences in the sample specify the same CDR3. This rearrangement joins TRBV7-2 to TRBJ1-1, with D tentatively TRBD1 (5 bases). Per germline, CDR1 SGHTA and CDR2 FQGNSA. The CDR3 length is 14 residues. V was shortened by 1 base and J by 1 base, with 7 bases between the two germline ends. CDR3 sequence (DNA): TGTGCCAGCAGCTTAGGGAGGGGGAACACTGAAGCTTTCTTT. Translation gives CASSLGRGNTEAFF.

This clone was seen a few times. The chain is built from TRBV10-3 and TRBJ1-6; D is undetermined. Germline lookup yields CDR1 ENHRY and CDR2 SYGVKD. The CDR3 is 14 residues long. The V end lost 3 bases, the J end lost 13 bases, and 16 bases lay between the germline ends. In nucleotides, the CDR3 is TGTGCCATCAGTGAATCAGGCGTCCGTCCGCCCCTCCACTTT. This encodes CAISESGVRPPLHF.

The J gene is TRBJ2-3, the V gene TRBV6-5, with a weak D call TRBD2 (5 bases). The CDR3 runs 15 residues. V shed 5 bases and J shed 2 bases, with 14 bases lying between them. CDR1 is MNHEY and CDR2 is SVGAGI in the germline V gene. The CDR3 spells CASSPGLANTDTQYF. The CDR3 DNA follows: TGTGCCAGCAGTCCAGGTCTAGCAAACACAGATACGCAGTATTTT.

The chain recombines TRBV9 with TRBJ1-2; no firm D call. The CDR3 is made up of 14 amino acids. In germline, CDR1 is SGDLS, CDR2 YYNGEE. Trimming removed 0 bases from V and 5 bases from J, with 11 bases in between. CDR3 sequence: CASSVVGVAYGYTF. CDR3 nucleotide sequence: TGTGCCAGCAGCGTAGTGGGAGTCGCTTATGGCTACACCTTC.

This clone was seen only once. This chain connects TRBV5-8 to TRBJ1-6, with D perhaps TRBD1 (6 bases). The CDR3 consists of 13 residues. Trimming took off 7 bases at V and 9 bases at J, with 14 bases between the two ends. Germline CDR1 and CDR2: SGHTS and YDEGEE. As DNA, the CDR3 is TGTGCCAGCGGAAGGACGGACAGTTCACCCCTCCACTTT. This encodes CASGRTDSSPLHF.

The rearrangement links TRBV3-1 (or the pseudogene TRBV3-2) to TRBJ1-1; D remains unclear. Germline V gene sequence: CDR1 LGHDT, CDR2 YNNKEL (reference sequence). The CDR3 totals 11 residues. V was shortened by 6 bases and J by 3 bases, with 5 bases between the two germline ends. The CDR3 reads CASSLDTEAFF. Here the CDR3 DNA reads TGTGCCAGCAGTTTAGACACTGAAGCTTTCTTT.

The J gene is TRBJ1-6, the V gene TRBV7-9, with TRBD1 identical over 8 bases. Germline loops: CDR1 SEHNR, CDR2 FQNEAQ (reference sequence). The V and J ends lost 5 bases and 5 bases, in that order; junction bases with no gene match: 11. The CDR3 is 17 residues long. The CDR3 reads CASSLGTGGGNNSPLHF. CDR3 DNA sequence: TGTGCCAGCAGCCTCGGGACAGGAGGTGGTAATAATTCACCCCTCCACTTT.

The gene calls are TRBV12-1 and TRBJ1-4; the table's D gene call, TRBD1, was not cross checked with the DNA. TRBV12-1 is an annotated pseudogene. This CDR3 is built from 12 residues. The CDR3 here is CASSPGQGGLFF. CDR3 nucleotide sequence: TGTGCCAGCAGCCCGGGACAGGGTGGACTGTTTTTT.

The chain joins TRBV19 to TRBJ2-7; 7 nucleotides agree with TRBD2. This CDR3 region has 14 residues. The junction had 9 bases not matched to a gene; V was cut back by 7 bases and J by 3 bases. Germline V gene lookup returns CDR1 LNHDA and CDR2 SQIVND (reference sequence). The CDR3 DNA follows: TGTGCCAGTATGTCGCTAGCGGAGAACTACGAGCAGTACTTC. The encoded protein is CASMSLAENYEQYF. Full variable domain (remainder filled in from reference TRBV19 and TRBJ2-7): DGGITQSPKYLFRKEGQNVTLSCEQNLNHDAMYWYRQDPGQGLRLIYYSQIVNDFQKGDIAEGYSVSREKKESFPLTVTSAQKNPTAFYLCASMSLAENYEQYFGPGTRLTVT.